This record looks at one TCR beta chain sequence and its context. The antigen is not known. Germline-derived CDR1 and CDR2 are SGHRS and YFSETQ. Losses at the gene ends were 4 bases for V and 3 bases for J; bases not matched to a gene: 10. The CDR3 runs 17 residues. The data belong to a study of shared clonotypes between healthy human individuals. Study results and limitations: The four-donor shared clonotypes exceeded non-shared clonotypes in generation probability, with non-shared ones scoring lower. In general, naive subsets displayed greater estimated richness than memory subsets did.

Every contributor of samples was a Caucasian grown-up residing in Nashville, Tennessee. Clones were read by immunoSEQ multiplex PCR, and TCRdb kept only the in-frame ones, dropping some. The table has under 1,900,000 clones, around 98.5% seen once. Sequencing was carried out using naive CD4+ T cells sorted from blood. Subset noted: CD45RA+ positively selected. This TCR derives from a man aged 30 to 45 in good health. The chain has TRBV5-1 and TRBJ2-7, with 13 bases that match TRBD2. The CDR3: CASSPGLAGDSSYEQYF. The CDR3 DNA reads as TGCGCCAGCAGCCCAGGACTAGCGGGAGATAGTAGCTACGAGCAGTACTTC.